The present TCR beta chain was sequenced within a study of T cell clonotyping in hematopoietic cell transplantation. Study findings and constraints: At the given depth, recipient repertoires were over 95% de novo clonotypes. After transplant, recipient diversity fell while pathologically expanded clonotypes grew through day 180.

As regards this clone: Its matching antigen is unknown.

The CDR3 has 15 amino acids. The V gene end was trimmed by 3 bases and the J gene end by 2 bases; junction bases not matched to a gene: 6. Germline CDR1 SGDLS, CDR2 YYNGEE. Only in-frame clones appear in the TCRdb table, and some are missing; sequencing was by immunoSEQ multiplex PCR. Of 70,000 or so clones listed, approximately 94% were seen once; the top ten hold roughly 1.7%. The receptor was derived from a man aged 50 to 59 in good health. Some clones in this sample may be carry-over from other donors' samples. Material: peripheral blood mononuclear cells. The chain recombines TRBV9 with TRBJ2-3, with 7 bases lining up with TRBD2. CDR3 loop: CASSGPGGTTDTQYF. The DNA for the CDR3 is TGTGCCAGCAGCGGCCCGGGGGGAACCACAGATACGCAGTATTTT.